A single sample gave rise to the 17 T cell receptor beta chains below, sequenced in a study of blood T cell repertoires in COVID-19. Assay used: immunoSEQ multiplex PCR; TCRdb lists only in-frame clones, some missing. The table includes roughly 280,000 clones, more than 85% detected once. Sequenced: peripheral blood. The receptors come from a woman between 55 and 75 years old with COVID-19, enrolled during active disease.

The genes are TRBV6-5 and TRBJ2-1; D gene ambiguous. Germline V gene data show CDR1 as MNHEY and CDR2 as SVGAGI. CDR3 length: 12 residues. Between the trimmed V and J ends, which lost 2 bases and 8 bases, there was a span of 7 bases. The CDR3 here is CASSYGVDEQFF. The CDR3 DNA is TGTGCCAGCAGTTACGGAGTGGATGAGCAGTTCTTC.

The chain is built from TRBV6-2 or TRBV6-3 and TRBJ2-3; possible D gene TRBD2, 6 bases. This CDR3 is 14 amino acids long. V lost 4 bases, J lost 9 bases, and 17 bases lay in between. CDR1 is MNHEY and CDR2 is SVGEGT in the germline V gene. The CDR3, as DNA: TGTGCCAGCAGTTTATCGGGAGTAGGAGGCACGCAGTATTTT. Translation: CASSLSGVGGTQYF.

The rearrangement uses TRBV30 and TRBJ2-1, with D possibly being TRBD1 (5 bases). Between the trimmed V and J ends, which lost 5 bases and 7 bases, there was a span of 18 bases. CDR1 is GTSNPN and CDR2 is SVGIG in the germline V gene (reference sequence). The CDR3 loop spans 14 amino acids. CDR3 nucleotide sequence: TGTGCCTGGGACCAGGGTGTATCGCGTAATGAGCAGTTCTTC. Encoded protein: CAWDQGVSRNEQFF.

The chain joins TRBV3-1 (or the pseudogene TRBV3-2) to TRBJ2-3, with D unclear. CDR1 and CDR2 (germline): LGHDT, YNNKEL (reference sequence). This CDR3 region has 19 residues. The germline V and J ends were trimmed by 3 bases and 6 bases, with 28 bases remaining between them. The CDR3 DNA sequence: TGTGCCAGCAGCCATTATCAGGTGTTATCCAGCACCCGTGGGGATACGCAGTATTTT. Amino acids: CASSHYQVLSSTRGDTQYF.

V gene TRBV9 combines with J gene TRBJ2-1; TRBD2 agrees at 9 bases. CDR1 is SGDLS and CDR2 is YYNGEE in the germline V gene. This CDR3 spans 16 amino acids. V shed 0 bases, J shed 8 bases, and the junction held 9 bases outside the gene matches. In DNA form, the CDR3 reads TGTGCCAGCAGCGTAGGGCCAGCGGGAGGAAGCCATGAGCAGTTCTTC. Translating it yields CASSVGPAGGSHEQFF.

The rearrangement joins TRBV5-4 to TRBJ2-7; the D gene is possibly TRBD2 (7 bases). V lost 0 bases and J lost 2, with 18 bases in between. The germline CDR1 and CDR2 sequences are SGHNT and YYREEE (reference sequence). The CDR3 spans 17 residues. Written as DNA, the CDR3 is TGTGCCAGCAGCTTGGTTGGGGGGGCAGCGATTACCTACGAGCAGTACTTC. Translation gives CASSLVGGAAITYEQYF.

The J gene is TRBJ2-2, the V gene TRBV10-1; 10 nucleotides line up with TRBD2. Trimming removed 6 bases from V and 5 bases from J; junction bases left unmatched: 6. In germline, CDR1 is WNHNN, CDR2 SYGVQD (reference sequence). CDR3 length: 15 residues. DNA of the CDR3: TGCGCCAGCAGAGCGGGAGGGCCGGGAACCGGGGAGCTGTTTTTT. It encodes CASRAGGPGTGELFF.

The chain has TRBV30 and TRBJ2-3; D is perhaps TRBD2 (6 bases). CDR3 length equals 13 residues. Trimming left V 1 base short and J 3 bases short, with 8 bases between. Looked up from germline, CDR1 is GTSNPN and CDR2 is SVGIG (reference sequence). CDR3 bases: TGTGCCTGGAGTGATGGGGGGACAGATACGCAGTATTTT. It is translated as CAWSDGGTDTQYF.

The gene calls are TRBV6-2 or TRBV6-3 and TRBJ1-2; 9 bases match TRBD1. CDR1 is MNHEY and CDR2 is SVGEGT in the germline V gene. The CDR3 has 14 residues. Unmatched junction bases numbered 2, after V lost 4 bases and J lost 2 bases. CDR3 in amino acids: CASSSGTGNYGYTF. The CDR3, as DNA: TGTGCCAGCAGTTCTGGGACAGGGAACTATGGCTACACCTTC.

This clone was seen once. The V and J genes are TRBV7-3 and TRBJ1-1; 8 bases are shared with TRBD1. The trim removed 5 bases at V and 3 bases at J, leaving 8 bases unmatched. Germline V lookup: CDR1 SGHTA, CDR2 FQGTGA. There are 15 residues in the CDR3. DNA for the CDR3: TGTGCCAGCAGCGTCCGGACAGGGTTGGACACTGAAGCTTTCTTT. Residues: CASSVRTGLDTEAFF.

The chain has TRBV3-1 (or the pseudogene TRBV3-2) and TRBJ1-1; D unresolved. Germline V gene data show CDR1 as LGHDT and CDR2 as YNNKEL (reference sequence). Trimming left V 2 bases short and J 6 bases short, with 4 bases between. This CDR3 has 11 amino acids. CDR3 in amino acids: CASSQSAEAFF. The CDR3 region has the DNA TGTGCCAGCAGCCAAAGCGCTGAAGCTTTCTTT.

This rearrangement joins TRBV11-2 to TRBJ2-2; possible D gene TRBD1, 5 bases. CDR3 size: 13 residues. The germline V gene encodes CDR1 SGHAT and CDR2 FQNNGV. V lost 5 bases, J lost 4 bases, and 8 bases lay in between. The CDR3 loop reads CASSVTGTGELFF. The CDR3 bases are TGTGCCAGCAGCGTAACAGGCACCGGGGAGCTGTTTTTT.

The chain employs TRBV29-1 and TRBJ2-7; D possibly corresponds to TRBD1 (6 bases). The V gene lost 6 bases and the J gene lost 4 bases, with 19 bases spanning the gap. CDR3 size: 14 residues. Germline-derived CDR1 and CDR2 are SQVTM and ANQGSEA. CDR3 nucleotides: TGCAGCGTGCCCGCCTTGGACAGAAATTACGAGCAGTACTTC. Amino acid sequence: CSVPALDRNYEQYF.

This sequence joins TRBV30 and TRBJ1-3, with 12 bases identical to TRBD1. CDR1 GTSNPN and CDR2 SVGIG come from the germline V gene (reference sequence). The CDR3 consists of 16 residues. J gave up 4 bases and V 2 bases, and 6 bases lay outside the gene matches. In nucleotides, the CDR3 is TGTGCCTGGAGTTCCGGGACAGGGGGCGTGGGAAACACCATATATTTT. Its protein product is CAWSSGTGGVGNTIYF.

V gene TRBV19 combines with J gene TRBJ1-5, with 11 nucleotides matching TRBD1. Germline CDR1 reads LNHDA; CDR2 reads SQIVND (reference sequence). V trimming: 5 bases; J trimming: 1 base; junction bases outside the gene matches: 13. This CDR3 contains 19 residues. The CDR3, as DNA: TGTGCCAGTAGTCCACCGGGACAGGGGGGAAGAAGAAGCAATCAGCCCCAGCATTTT. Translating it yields CASSPPGQGGRRSNQPQHF.

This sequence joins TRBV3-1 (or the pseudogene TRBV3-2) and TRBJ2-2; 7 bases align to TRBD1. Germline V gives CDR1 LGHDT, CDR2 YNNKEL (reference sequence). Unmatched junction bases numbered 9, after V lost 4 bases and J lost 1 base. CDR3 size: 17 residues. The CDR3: CASSRTRQGVNTGELFF. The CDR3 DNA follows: TGTGCCAGCAGCCGTACGAGACAGGGCGTGAACACCGGGGAGCTGTTTTTT.

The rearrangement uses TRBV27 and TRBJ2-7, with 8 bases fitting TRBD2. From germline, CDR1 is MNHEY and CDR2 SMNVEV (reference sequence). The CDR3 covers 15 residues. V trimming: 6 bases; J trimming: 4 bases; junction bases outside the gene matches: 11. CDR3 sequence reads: CASSSPTGGLYEQYF. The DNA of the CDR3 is TGTGCCAGCAGCTCCCCTACGGGAGGGCTGTACGAGCAGTACTTC.